The rows below give T cell receptor beta chains drawn from one sample of a study of blood T cell repertoires in COVID-19. Libraries were prepared by immunoSEQ multiplex PCR; TCRdb keeps only in-frame clonotypes and omits some of them. The table has roughly 52,000 clones, approximately 90% seen once. The source material was peripheral blood. These receptors all come from a middle-aged man with acute or convalescent COVID-19. Each CDR3 is given with its conserved first and last residue. The order of the fields is clone size, J gene, V gene, CDR3 protein. Clone size appears in some rows only: once, few, many, or a class for an expanded clone.

>NA|TRBJ2-7|TRBV20-1
CSARDSYEQYF
>NA|TRBJ1-2|TRBV5-1
CASSTTVAGNGRHTF
>NA|TRBJ2-7|TRBV6-1
CASSDSPGSLGYEQYF
>NA|TRBJ2-7|TRBV7-9
CASSLSLTDRVDF
>few|TRBJ2-3|TRBV10-3
CAISAGLAGGPSTDTQYF
>NA|TRBJ1-4|TRBV5-1
CASSVGPTGGATEKLFF
>once|TRBJ1-2|TRBV25-1
CASSDPRDSYYGYTF
>NA|TRBJ1-6|TRBV18
CASSPQPPGSSYNSPLHF
>NA|TRBJ2-1|TRBV18
CASSSGTGLYNEQFF
>once|TRBJ2-7|TRBV28
CASTVTNLDYEQYF
>NA|TRBJ2-1|TRBV18
CASSPKTGQGNEQFF
>NA|TRBJ1-5|TRBV7-9
CASSSSGGYNQPQHF
>once|TRBJ2-3|TRBV3-1/TRBV3-2
CASSQDPSSSTDTQYF
>NA|TRBJ2-5|TRBV27
CASSLRGETQYF
>few|TRBJ1-1|TRBV30
CAWRQGVNTEAFF
>NA|TRBJ1-5|TRBV30
CAWSRDRAYSSNQPQHF
>NA|TRBJ2-7|TRBV28
CASSLSQRQGGDEQYF
>once|TRBJ2-5|TRBV19
CASSIKGTAQETQYF
>NA|TRBJ2-5|TRBV3-1/TRBV3-2
CASSQDGGLETQYF
>once|TRBJ2-2|TRBV5-1
CASSLDTTGAGELFF
>NA|TRBJ1-5|TRBV19
CASSIEGGRNSNQPQHF
>NA|TRBJ1-1|TRBV6-5
CASGRNTEAFF
>NA|TRBJ2-3|TRBV5-4
CASSLERGGADTQYF
>once|TRBJ2-3|TRBV9
CASSSIQGDTQYF
>NA|TRBJ2-3|TRBV5-1
CASSLGAGALTDTQYF